This TCR beta chain appears in the sequencing data of a study of CD8 T cells in Susac syndrome. V was cut by 7 bases and J by 3 bases, with 16 bases left in between. CDR3 length: 13 amino acids. CDR1 is DFQATT, CDR2 SNEGSKA, per germline (reference sequence). CD8+ and CD4+ blood T cells underwent TCR beta sequencing. The CD8+ and CD4+ T cells were negatively isolated, with the TEMRA cells enriched by FACS. This clonotype was seen a few times. Reverse transcription used roughly 0.5 to 1 ug RNA and random hexamers. Amplification of TCR beta CDR3 was carried out by immunoSEQ multiplex PCR, which covered 54 Vbeta and 13 Jbeta segments. TCRdb re-derived calls from the immunoSEQ multiplex PCR reads in MiXCR, one entry per CDR3 protein. Among 250,000 to 300,000 distinct CDR3 sequences, over 75% were seen once, and the ten largest hold 0.2% to 0.25%.

The sequence came from a human donor with multiple sclerosis. Sequencing was performed on CD8+ T cells from PBMCs. The chain has TRBV20-1 and TRBJ2-7, with D unclear. The DNA for the CDR3 is TGCAGTGGATGGGTGGGCCTGGACTACGAGCAGTACTTC. Translation: CSGWVGLDYEQYF.